Included here is one T cell receptor (beta chain) sequence, with context. The record originates from a study of blood T cell repertoires in COVID-19. Looking at the study overall: Sources were T cells, B-cell-depleted T cells, or PBMCs; the material itself was cDNA or gDNA.

Germline CDR1 is SGHDT and CDR2 is YYEEEE. This CDR3 is built from 16 residues. V lost 5 bases, J lost 4 bases, and 13 bases stayed unmatched. Methods used by the authors: Estimation of nucleated cell counts was performed using reference gene primer amplification. Repertoires were generated with immunoSEQ multiplex PCR, while TCRdb's copy carries only in-frame clones and drops some. That table furnishes V, J and clone size, whereas the DNA furnished D and trimming. Of about 230,000 clones listed, 81% are singletons. Input material: peripheral blood. The TCR originated in a woman aged 80 or older with acute or convalescent COVID-19. This chain joins TRBV5-6 and TRBJ1-2, with 8 bases identical to TRBD1. CDR3 nucleotide sequence: TGTGCCAGCAGTCCCCGGCAACTGGGGACAGGCTATGGCTACACCTTC. It codes for CASSPRQLGTGYGYTF.